These 5 T cell receptor beta chains were all obtained from the same sample, sequenced in a study of T cells in women clearing cervical HPV infection. The protocol was immunoSEQ multiplex PCR, while the TCRdb copy is restricted to in-frame clones and leaves out a portion. This sample's table has around 31,000 clones. Sequencing used blood buffy coat. These receptors were obtained from a woman between 18 and 70 years old with a cervical HPV16 infection that either progressed to CIN3+ or cleared (not recorded which).

About this clone itself: The read stops 3 residues short of the end of the CDR3; the missing end is completed from the germline J gene. This chain joins TRBV5-5 and TRBJ2-2; unclear D gene. Germline assignment: CDR1 SGHKS and CDR2 YYEKEE (reference sequence). The CDR3 has 14 residues. Trimming stripped 7 bases from V and 3 bases from J, with 13 bases between. CDR3 bases read: TGTGCCAGCTATTCGGCGGTATACACCGGGGAG. As protein: CASYSAVYTGE. The CDR3 reads in full as CASYSAVYTGELFF.

On this clone: The read halts 3 residues ahead of the CDR3 end, with the missing end drawn from the germline J gene. Within the sample, other DNA sequences also encode this same CDR3. The chain recombines TRBV7-9 with TRBJ1-2, with 10 bases fitting TRBD1. The CDR3 has 13 amino acids. The germline gives CDR1 SEHNR, CDR2 FQNEAQ (reference sequence). CDR3 loop: CASSSMTGGGYTF. The CDR3 DNA, read in part, is TGTGCCAGCAGCTCCATGACAGGGGGCGGA. The full variable domain, completed using reference TRBV7-9 and TRBJ1-2, is DTGVSQNPRHKITKRGQNVTFRCDPISEHNRLYWYRQTLGQGPEFLTYFQNEAQLEKSRLLSDRFSAERPKGSFSTLEIQRTEQGDSAMYLCASSSMTGGGYTFGSGTRLTVV.

Concerning this clone itself: The CDR3 is cut off 3 residues early in the read; its end comes from the germline J gene. The V gene is TRBV2, the J gene TRBJ2-3, with a weak D call TRBD1 (6 bases). CDR3 size: 16 residues. Germline lookup yields CDR1 SNHLY and CDR2 FYNNEI. The sequenced part of the CDR3 DNA is TGTGCCAGCAGTGAAAAGGGCCAGGGGCTGAATCAGCCG. Its translation: CASSEKGQGLNQP. In full, the CDR3 reads CASSEKGQGLNQPQYF.

About this clone itself: The CDR3 is cut off 3 residues early in the read; its end comes from the germline J gene. The chain joins TRBV18 to TRBJ1-1; 9 bases match TRBD1. The junction had 10 bases not matched to a gene; V was cut back by 4 bases and J by 1 base. The germline gives CDR1 KGHSH, CDR2 LQKENI. The CDR3 runs 17 residues. The CDR3 DNA, read in part, is TGTGCCAGCTCACTAAGTGGGACAGGGTTTTGGAACACTGAA. It is translated as CASSLSGTGFWNTE. The whole CDR3 protein reads CASSLSGTGFWNTEAFF. The complete variable domain, with remaining parts taken from reference TRBV18 and TRBJ1-1, reads NAGVMQNPRHLVRRRGQEARLRCSPMKGHSHVYWYRQLPEEGLKFMVYLQKENIIDESGMPKERFSAEFPKEGPSILRIQQVVRGDSAAYFCASSLSGTGFWNTEAFFGQGTRLTVV.

Remarks on this clone: Read sequence stops 3 residues before the CDR3 end, and the germline J gene provides the missing end. V gene TRBV20-1 combines with J gene TRBJ2-7; a possible D gene is TRBD1 (5 bases). The CDR3 is made up of 15 amino acids. Trimming took 0 bases from V and 0 from J, leaving 12 bases between them. Germline CDR1 reads DFQATT; CDR2 reads SNEGSKA (reference sequence). CDR3 DNA (partial): TGCAGTGCTAGAGACCCCCAGGGCCCCTCCTACGAG. As protein: CSARDPQGPSYE. The whole CDR3 reads CSARDPQGPSYEQYF.